This T cell receptor (beta chain) was sequenced in a study of STAT5B mutations in CD4+ large granular lymphocyte leukemia. Study at large: Among healthy controls, a particular HLA allele went with more CDR3 'QG' motifs.

J lost 2 bases, V lost 2 bases, and 10 bases had no gene match. CDR1 is SGHAT, CDR2 FQNNGV, per germline. The CDR3 is 17 amino acids. Points on this clone: Its antigen is not known.

Overall study findings and caveats: Main leukemic clonotypes were patient-specific, but about 25% appeared at low frequency elsewhere. CD4-sorted patient repertoires seemed more clonal than healthy CD4+ repertoires.

In the source study's methods: Lowest detectable productive clonotype frequency was 2.59 x 10-5. TCRdb's copy holds only in-frame clones and misses some; the assay was immunoSEQ multiplex PCR. The V and J calls and clone size come from that table; D and trimming were worked out from the DNA. There are 23,000 or so clones in the sample; roughly three quarters occur only once, and 0.4% to 0.45% lies in the top ten. The receptor comes from a human donor in good health. The specimen was CD4+ T cells from blood buffy coats. The chain combines TRBV11-2 with TRBJ2-5; 8 bases are a match to TRBD2. This CDR3 is CASSLKPGLGGQETQYF. The CDR3 DNA is TGTGCCAGCAGCTTAAAACCGGGACTAGGAGGGCAAGAGACCCAGTACTTC.